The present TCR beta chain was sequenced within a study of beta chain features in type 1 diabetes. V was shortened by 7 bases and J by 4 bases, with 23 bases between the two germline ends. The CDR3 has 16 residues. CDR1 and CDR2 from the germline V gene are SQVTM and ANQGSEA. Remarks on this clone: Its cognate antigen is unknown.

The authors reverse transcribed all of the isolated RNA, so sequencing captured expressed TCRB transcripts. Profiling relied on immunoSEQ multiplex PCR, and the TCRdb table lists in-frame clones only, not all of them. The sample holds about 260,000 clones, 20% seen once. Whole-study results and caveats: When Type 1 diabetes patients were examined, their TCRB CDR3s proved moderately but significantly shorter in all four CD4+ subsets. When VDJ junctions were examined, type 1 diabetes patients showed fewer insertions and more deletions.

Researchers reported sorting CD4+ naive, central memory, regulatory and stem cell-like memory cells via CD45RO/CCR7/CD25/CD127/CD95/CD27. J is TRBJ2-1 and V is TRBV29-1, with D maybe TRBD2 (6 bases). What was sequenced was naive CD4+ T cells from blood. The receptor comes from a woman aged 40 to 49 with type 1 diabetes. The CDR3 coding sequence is TGCAGCGCCGATCAAATAACTAGCCCCAGTTACAATGAGCAGTTCTTC. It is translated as CSADQITSPSYNEQFF.